A selection of T cell receptor beta chains follows, all from one sample in a study of shared clonotypes between healthy human individuals. The data were produced by immunoSEQ multiplex PCR, yet TCRdb's version contains in-frame clones alone and is incomplete. This sample yields 550,000 to 600,000 clones, of which around 78% are seen a single time; approximately 12% belongs to the top ten. The source material was PBMCs. These receptors originate from a woman aged 40 to 49 in good health. Some clones in this sample may be carry-over from other donors' samples. Both conserved end residues are part of each CDR3. D genes are given only for firm matches. Rows may omit the clone size; those that give it use once, few, many or a size class.

abundance | j_gene | d_gene | v_gene | CDR3aa | CDR3nt
NA | TRBJ2-2 | NA | TRBV7-3 | CASSTGRNTGELFF | TGTGCCAGCAGCACGGGACGGAACACCGGGGAGCTGTTTTTT
many | TRBJ2-6 | TRBD1 | TRBV10-3 | CAISVRGPGANVLTF | TGTGCCATCAGTGTGAGGGGGCCCGGGGCCAACGTCCTGACTTTC
NA | TRBJ1-2 | NA | TRBV10-3 | CAISEIDGYTF | TGTGCCATCAGTGAGATTGATGGCTACACCTTC
NA | TRBJ2-2 | NA | TRBV7-3 | CASSLTRTGELFF | TGTGCCAGCAGCTTAACGAGGACCGGGGAGCTGTTTTTT
few | TRBJ2-7 | NA | TRBV6-1 | CASSEAWRRNEQYF | TGTGCCAGCAGTGAAGCGTGGCGGAGAAACGAGCAGTACTTC
many | TRBJ2-1 | NA | TRBV5-4 | CASSLDSGTNEQFF | TGTGCCAGCAGCTTGGACTCAGGGACCAATGAGCAGTTCTTC
NA | TRBJ2-1 | NA | TRBV5-1 | CASSLDSSWDEQFF | TGCGCCAGCAGCTTGGACTCTTCCTGGGATGAGCAGTTCTTC
NA | TRBJ2-2 | NA | TRBV11-1 | CASSLGVPGPTGGELFF | TGTGCCAGCAGCTTAGGGGTTCCAGGACCCACGGGCGGGGAGCTGTTTTTT
NA | TRBJ1-5 | TRBD1 | TRBV29-1 | CSVVEGAGNQPQHF | TGCAGCGTTGTTGAGGGGGCGGGCAATCAGCCCCAGCATTTT
NA | TRBJ2-5 | TRBD2 | TRBV2 | CASRGLAGGAETQYF | TGTGCCAGCAGGGGGCTAGCGGGAGGAGCGGAGACCCAGTACTTC
NA | TRBJ2-5 | NA | TRBV4-1 | CASSQVGLVGQETQYF | TGCGCCAGCAGCCAAGTGGGTCTAGTTGGACAAGAGACCCAGTACTTC
once | TRBJ2-6 | TRBD1 | TRBV5-6 | CASSFSPTRQGTGANVLTF | TGTGCCAGCAGCTTCTCTCCTACCCGACAGGGTACTGGGGCCAACGTCCTGACTTTC
NA | TRBJ1-1 | TRBD1 | TRBV7-8 | CASSFQRRITPGGDEAFF | TGTGCTAGCAGCTTTCAACGACGGATAACCCCAGGGGGCGATGAAGCTTTCTTT
NA | TRBJ1-4 | TRBD1 | TRBV5-1 | CASSFGQGNEKLFF | TGCGCCAGCAGCTTTGGACAGGGGAATGAAAAACTGTTTTTT
NA | TRBJ2-1 | NA | TRBV19 | CASSPRLNEQFF | TGTGCCAGTAGTCCCCGACTCAATGAGCAGTTCTTC
NA | TRBJ2-1 | TRBD2 | TRBV6-1 | CASSEGGLAGVEQFF | TGTGCCAGCAGTGAAGGGGGACTAGCGGGAGTTGAGCAGTTCTTC
once | TRBJ2-7 | TRBD1 | TRBV4-3 | CASSQDISRGMGEQYF | TGCGCCAGCAGCCAAGATATTTCCAGGGGGATGGGGGAGCAGTACTTC
NA | TRBJ2-7 | NA | TRBV7-3 | CASCSHPTYEQYF | TGTGCCAGCTGTTCTCACCCAACCTACGAGCAGTACTTC
many | TRBJ2-2 | NA | TRBV1 | CTSSQDRELAGSPDTGELFF | TGCACCAGCAGCCAAGATCGGGAGCTAGCGGGGTCCCCGGACACCGGGGAGCTGTTTTTT
once | TRBJ2-7 | TRBD2 | TRBV4-1 | CASSTLAGPISYEQYF | TGCGCCAGCAGCACCCTAGCGGGGCCGATCTCCTACGAGCAGTACTTC
once | TRBJ2-2 | NA | TRBV7-7 | CASSSRQAGELFF | TGTGCCAGCAGCAGCCGACAGGCCGGGGAGCTGTTTTTT
NA | TRBJ2-7 | NA | TRBV18 | CASSPGEHEQYF | TGTGCCAGCTCACCGGGCGAACACGAGCAGTACTTC
NA | TRBJ2-3 | NA | TRBV5-4 | CASSLDSTDTQYF | TGTGCCAGCAGCTTGGACAGTACAGATACGCAGTATTTT
NA | TRBJ2-5 | TRBD1 | TRBV6-6 | CASTHRGWETQYF | TGTGCCAGCACTCACAGGGGGTGGGAGACCCAGTACTTC
few | TRBJ1-2 | NA | TRBV2 | CASSKAEKGYTF | TGTGCCAGCAGCAAAGCCGAGAAGGGCTACACCTTC
NA | TRBJ1-2 | TRBD1 | TRBV27 | CASSLLGTGGFSNYGYTF | TGTGCCAGCAGTTTGTTAGGGACAGGGGGCTTCAGTAACTATGGCTACACCTTC
many | TRBJ1-1 | NA | TRBV11-2 | CASSLDMAGTEAFF | TGTGCCAGCAGCTTAGATATGGCGGGTACTGAAGCTTTCTTT
few | TRBJ2-2 | TRBD2 | TRBV6-1 | CASSEAGLASTGELFF | TGTGCCAGCAGTGAAGCCGGACTAGCGTCCACCGGGGAGCTGTTTTTT
NA | TRBJ2-1 | NA | TRBV5-1 | CASSLAGYPEQFF | TGCGCCAGCAGCTTGGCCGGGTACCCAGAGCAGTTCTTC
NA | TRBJ2-1 | NA | TRBV10-3 | CAISEVERWVQFF | TGTGCCATCAGTGAGGTCGAGAGGTGGGTGCAGTTCTTC
NA | TRBJ1-3 | NA | TRBV5-8 | CASSFKDSGNTIYF | TGTGCCAGCAGCTTTAAGGATTCTGGAAACACCATATATTTT
many | TRBJ2-4 | NA | TRBV28 | CASSPDRPLAKNIQYF | TGTGCCAGCAGCCCGGACAGACCCCTAGCCAAAAACATTCAGTACTTC
NA | TRBJ1-3 | NA | TRBV6-1 | CASRREAGNTIYF | TGTGCCAGCAGACGGGAGGCTGGAAACACCATATATTTT
NA | TRBJ2-7 | TRBD2 | TRBV10-3 | CAISGGPGGYEQYF | TGTGCCATCAGTGGGGGACCGGGGGGCTACGAGCAGTACTTC
NA | TRBJ2-7 | NA | TRBV28 | CASSQGGGVAYEQYF | TGTGCCAGCAGTCAGGGAGGGGGAGTGGCCTACGAGCAGTACTTC
few | TRBJ2-7 | NA | TRBV7-7 | CASSLEVASVEQYF | TGTGCCAGCAGCTTAGAGGTGGCTAGCGTCGAGCAGTACTTC
few | TRBJ2-5 | NA | TRBV2 | CASLNRWVLRETQYF | TGTGCCAGCCTCAACCGGTGGGTACTGCGGGAGACCCAGTACTTC
few | TRBJ2-5 | NA | TRBV19 | CASSPGPTGAETQYF | TGTGCCAGTAGCCCGGGACCGACCGGCGCAGAGACCCAGTACTTC
NA | TRBJ2-5 | TRBD2 | TRBV10-3 | CAISNSGSQETQYF | TGTGCCATCAGTAATAGCGGGAGTCAAGAGACCCAGTACTTC
NA | TRBJ2-1 | TRBD2 | TRBV2 | CASSEARAGGDNEQFF | TGTGCCAGCAGTGAAGCGCGGGCGGGAGGGGACAATGAGCAGTTCTTC
NA | TRBJ2-2 | TRBD2 | TRBV28 | CASSSSGSAAGELFF | TGTGCCAGCAGTTCTAGCGGGAGTGCGGCCGGGGAGCTGTTTTTT
NA | TRBJ2-7 | NA | TRBV7-8 | CASSFRDSSSYEQYF | TGTGCCAGCAGCTTCCGGGACTCGAGCTCCTACGAGCAGTACTTC
NA | TRBJ2-3 | NA | TRBV7-2 | CASSFPGVFPGTDTQYF | TGTGCCAGCAGCTTTCCCGGGGTCTTCCCCGGGACAGATACGCAGTATTTT